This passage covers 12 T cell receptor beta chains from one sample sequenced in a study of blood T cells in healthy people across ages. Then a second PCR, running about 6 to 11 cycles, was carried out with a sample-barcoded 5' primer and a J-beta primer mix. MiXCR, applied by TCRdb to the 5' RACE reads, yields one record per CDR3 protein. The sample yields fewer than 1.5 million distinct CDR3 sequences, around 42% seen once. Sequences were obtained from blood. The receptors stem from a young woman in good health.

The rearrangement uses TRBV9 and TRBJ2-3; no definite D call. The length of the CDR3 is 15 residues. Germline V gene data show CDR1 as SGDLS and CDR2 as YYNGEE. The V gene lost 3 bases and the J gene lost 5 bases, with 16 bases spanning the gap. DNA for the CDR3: TGTGCCAGCAGCGATAGGTCTAGATTTGAAGATACGCAGTATTTT. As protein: CASSDRSRFEDTQYF.

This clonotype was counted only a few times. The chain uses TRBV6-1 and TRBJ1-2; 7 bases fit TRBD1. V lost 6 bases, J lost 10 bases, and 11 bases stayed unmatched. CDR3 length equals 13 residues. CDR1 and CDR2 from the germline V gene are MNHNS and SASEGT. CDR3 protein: CASSDRDRGSYTF. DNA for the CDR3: TGTGCCAGCAGCGACAGGGACCGAGGCTCCTACACCTTC.

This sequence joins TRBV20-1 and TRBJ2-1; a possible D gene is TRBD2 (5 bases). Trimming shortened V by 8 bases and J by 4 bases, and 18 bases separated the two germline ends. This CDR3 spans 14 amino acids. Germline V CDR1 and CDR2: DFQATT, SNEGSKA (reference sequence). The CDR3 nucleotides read TGCAGTTATCTTTATAAGGACTCTTACAATGAGCAGTTCTTC. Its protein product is CSYLYKDSYNEQFF.

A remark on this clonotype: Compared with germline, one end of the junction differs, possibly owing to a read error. As DNA, the CDR3 is TGTGCCAGCAGTGTGACACCGGGGAATTCACCCCCCCACTTT. This encodes CASSVTPGNSPPHF. The chain recombines TRBV6-4 with TRBJ1-6, with D uncertain. This CDR3 contains 14 residues. Germline V gene data show CDR1 as MRHNA and CDR2 as SNTAGT.

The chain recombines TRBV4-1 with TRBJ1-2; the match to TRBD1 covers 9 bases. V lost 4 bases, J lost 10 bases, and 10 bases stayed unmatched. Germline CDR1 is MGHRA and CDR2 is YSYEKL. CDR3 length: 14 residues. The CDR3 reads CASSRGGTGSDYTF. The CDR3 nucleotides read TGCGCCAGCAGCCGGGGAGGGACAGGGAGCGACTACACCTTC.

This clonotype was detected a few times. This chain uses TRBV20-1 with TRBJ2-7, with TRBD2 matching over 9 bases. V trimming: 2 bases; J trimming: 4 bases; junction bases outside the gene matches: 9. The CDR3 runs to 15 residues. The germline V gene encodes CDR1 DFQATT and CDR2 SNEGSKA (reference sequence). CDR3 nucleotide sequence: TGCAGTGCTAGAAGTTTGGCGGGAGGGCTGTACGAGCAGTACTTC. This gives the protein CSARSLAGGLYEQYF.

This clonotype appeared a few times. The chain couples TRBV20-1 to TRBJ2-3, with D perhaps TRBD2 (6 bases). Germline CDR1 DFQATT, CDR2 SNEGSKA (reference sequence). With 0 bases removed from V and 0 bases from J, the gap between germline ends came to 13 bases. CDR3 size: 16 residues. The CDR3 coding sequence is TGCAGTGCTAGAGATCGACGGGGGACTAGCACAGATACGCAGTATTTT. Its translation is CSARDRRGTSTDTQYF.

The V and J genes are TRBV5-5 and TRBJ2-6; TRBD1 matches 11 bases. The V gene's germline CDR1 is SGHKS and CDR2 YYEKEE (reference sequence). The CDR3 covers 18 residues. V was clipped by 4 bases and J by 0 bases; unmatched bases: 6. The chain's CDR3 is CASSELGQGVSGANVLTF. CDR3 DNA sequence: TGTGCCAGCAGCGAGTTGGGACAGGGGGTCTCTGGGGCCAACGTCCTGACTTTC. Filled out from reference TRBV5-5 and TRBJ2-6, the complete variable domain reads DAGVTQSPTHLIKTRGQQVTLRCSPISGHKSVSWYQQVLGQGPQFIFQYYEKEERGRGNFPDRFSARQFPNYSSELNVNALLLGDSALYLCASSELGQGVSGANVLTFGAGSRLTVL.

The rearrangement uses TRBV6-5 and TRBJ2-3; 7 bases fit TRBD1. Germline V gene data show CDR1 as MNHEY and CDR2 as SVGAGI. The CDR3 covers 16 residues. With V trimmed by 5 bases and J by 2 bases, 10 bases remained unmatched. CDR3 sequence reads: CASSTEGAAFTDTQYF. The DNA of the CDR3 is TGTGCCAGCAGTACCGAGGGGGCAGCCTTCACAGATACGCAGTATTTT.

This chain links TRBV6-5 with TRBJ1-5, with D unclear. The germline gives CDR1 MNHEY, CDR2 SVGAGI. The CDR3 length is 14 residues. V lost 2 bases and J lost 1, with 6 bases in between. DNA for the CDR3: TGTGCCAGCAGTTACGGGAAGAGCAATCAGCCCCAGCATTTT. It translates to CASSYGKSNQPQHF.

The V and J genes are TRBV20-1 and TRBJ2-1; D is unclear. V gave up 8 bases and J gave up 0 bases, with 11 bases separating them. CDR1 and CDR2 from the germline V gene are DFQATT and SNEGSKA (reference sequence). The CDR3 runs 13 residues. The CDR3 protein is CSFLSSSYNEQFF. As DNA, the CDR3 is TGCAGTTTTTTATCAAGCTCCTACAATGAGCAGTTCTTC.

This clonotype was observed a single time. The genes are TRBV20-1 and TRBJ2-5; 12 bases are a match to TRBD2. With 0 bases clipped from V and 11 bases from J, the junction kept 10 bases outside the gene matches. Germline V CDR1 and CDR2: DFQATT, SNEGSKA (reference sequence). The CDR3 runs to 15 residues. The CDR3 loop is CSARESSGRDNEQYF. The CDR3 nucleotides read TGCAGTGCTAGAGAATCTAGCGGGAGGGACAATGAGCAGTACTTC.